Listed below are T cell receptor beta chains from one sample, sequenced in a study of blood T cell repertoires in COVID-19. Libraries were prepared by immunoSEQ multiplex PCR; TCRdb keeps only in-frame clonotypes and omits some of them. The sample yields about 130,000 clones, about 80% seen once. The sample consisted of peripheral blood. The receptors stem from a woman older than 75 with acute or convalescent COVID-19. Each CDR3 is given without its conserved first and last residue.

>10|TRBJ1-4|TRBV5-5
ASSLVGEKLF
>11|TRBJ1-2|TRBV27
ASTGQGNYGYT
>11|TRBJ1-3|TRBV28
ASSPRGGYTIY
>11|TRBJ1-1|TRBV5-6
ASSRGAGSEAF
>13|TRBJ2-7|TRBV9
ASSAAGQGAREQY
>14|TRBJ2-2|TRBV21-1
ASSKGEGRYTGELF
>11|TRBJ2-7|TRBV14
ASSPQGGYEQY
>13|TRBJ1-6|TRBV14
ASSHRDRGYSPLH
>11|TRBJ1-2|TRBV6-5
ASRPGQNYGYT
>13|TRBJ1-1|TRBV5-1
ASSFTGGMVTEAF
>12|TRBJ1-1|TRBV29-1
SVETGHPNTEAF
>14|TRBJ2-7|TRBV6-1
ASSEVLHGGSYEQY
>13|TRBJ1-1|TRBV10-3
AISARGQPNTEAF
>13|TRBJ1-5|TRBV19
ASSLRRGDNQPQH